The 17 T cell receptor beta chains presented below share a single source sample, sequenced in a study of CD8 T cells in ankylosing spondylitis. TCRdb used MiXCR to reprocess the 5' RACE reads, holding one entry per CDR3 protein. This table has 210,000 or so distinct CDR3 sequences, roughly 24% appearing once. Sequencing used blood, either unsorted or a sorted T cell fraction (not recorded which). Source of these receptors: a male donor with ankylosing spondylitis or in good health (not recorded which).

This clonotype was counted at least ten times. J is TRBJ1-1 and V is TRBV5-1; D call uncertain. V gave up 0 bases and J gave up 0 bases, with 9 bases separating them. Germline CDR1 reads SGHRS; CDR2 reads YFSETQ. The CDR3 covers 15 residues. The CDR3 loop is CASSLEATMNTEAFF. As DNA, the CDR3 is TGCGCCAGCAGCTTGGAGGCAACCATGAACACTGAAGCTTTCTTT.

This clonotype has at least ten counts. A junction end diverges from the germline sequence, so it may reflect a read error. This sequence joins TRBV7-7 and TRBJ2-3; TRBD2 might be the D (6 bases). The CDR3 totals 12 residues. The germline gives CDR1 SSHAT, CDR2 FNYEAQ (reference sequence). Written as DNA, the CDR3 is TGTGCTAGCAGCTCCGGAGGGGATACGCAGTATTTT. Translation: CASSSGGDTQYF.

The rearrangement links TRBV24-1 to TRBJ2-3, with a tentative D call TRBD2 (5 bases). Trimming left V 4 bases short and J 3 bases short, with 7 bases between. The CDR3 is 13 residues long. The germline gives CDR1 KGHDR, CDR2 SFDVKD. The CDR3 region is CATSEPGTDTQYF. CDR3 nucleotides: TGTGCCACCAGTGAGCCGGGAACAGATACGCAGTATTTT.

The table lists this clonotype with many counts. V usage is TRBV11-2 and J usage is TRBJ2-5; maybe TRBD1 (6 bases). This CDR3 has 14 amino acids. Trimming took 5 bases from V and 5 from J, leaving 15 bases between them. In germline, CDR1 is SGHAT, CDR2 FQNNGV. This chain's CDR3 is CASSPRDIVETQYF. Written as DNA, the CDR3 is TGTGCCAGCAGCCCCCGGGACATTGTGGAGACCCAGTACTTC.

The J gene is TRBJ1-5, the V gene TRBV19, with a weak D call TRBD1 (5 bases). The ends were cut back, 0 bases at V and 4 bases at J, with 13 bases in the middle. Germline-derived CDR1 and CDR2 are LNHDA and SQIVND (reference sequence). The CDR3 has 16 amino acids. The CDR3 DNA reads as TGTGCCAGTAGTATAGATCTGCTGGGGCCGAATCAGCCCCAGCATTTT. Its translation: CASSIDLLGPNQPQHF.

This CDR3 is CASSLDRHQYF. The CDR3 DNA is TGCGCCAGCAGCTTGGACAGACACCAGTACTTC. The J gene is TRBJ2-7, the V gene TRBV5-1; D unresolved. V lost 0 bases and J lost 10, with 8 bases in between. The CDR3 spans 11 residues. CDR1 and CDR2 (germline): SGHRS, YFSETQ.

Only one count was recorded for this clonotype. A read error may be the cause here, since a much bigger clone is one base away. The chain employs TRBV6-6 and TRBJ2-1; the D gene is possibly TRBD2 (6 bases). This CDR3 region has 13 residues. Germline V CDR1 and CDR2: MNHNY, SVGAGI (reference sequence). CDR3 coding DNA: TGTGGCAGCAAGGAGGGCTCCTACAATGAGCAGTTCTTC. This encodes CGSKEGSYNEQFF.

This sequence joins TRBV6-2 or TRBV6-3 and TRBJ1-2; a weak D match, TRBD1 (6 bases). CDR3 length: 14 amino acids. Looked up from germline, CDR1 is MNHEY and CDR2 is SVGEGT. Trimming stripped 6 bases from V and 2 bases from J, with 13 bases between. The DNA for the CDR3 is TGTGCCAGCAGCAGAGAAGGACAGAACTATGGCTACACCTTC. This gives the protein CASSREGQNYGYTF.

In the case of this clonotype: A junction boundary mismatches the germline segment, possibly from a read error. V and J are TRBV11-2 and TRBJ2-3; D is unclear. Looked up from germline, CDR1 is SGHAT and CDR2 is FQNNGV. CDR3 length equals 15 residues. The CDR3 sequence is CASSPWALGTNTQYF. As DNA, the CDR3 is TGTGCCAGCAGCCCCTGGGCCCTGGGCACAAATACGCAGTATTTT.

The CDR3 sequence: CSARDFPQATSGNTIYF. The CDR3 DNA reads as TGCAGTGCTAGAGACTTTCCCCAGGCAACCTCTGGAAACACCATATATTTT. The V and J genes are TRBV20-1 and TRBJ1-3, with no clear D. CDR3 length: 17 residues. The ends were cut back, 0 bases at V and 0 bases at J, with 15 bases in the middle. The germline gives CDR1 DFQATT, CDR2 SNEGSKA (reference sequence).

The rearrangement uses TRBV9 and TRBJ2-6; D is ambiguous. V was shortened by 0 bases and J by 1 base, with 5 bases between the two germline ends. CDR1 SGDLS and CDR2 YYNGEE come from the germline V gene. The CDR3 sequence is 15 residues long. In nucleotides, the CDR3 is TGTGCCAGCAGCGTAGTGAGATCTGGGGCCAACGTCCTGACTTTC. Translated: CASSVVRSGANVLTF.

This clonotype was detected many times. This chain joins TRBV5-1 and TRBJ1-2; TRBD1 agrees at 7 bases. This CDR3 comprises 16 residues. The ends lost 0 bases at V and 5 bases at J; junction bases unmatched: 10. Germline assignment: CDR1 SGHRS and CDR2 YFSETQ. DNA for the CDR3: TGCGCCAGCAGCTTGGACGCCTCTACAGGGGTATATGGCTACACCTTC. It encodes CASSLDASTGVYGYTF.

This clonotype showed up just a few times. The chain carries TRBV10-3 and TRBJ2-1; 9 positions agree with TRBD2. This CDR3 has 17 residues. CDR1 is ENHRY, CDR2 SYGVKD, per germline. Trimming at V came to 3 bases and at J to 2 bases, leaving 8 bases not matched to a gene. CDR3 sequence (DNA): TGTGCCATCAGTGATGATGGGGTAGCGGGGGCCTACAATGAGCAGTTCTTC. Translation: CAISDDGVAGAYNEQFF.

CDR3 sequence (DNA): TGTGCCAGCAGCTTAGCCTGGAATCTCAGGAACGAGCAGTACTTC. Translated: CASSLAWNLRNEQYF. The genes are TRBV7-2 and TRBJ2-7, with D unresolved. V lost 0 bases to trimming and J lost 5 bases, with 14 bases between them. In germline, CDR1 is SGHTA, CDR2 FQGNSA. The CDR3 is made up of 15 amino acids.

This clonotype was observed many times. This chain joins TRBV2 and TRBJ1-1, with 10 bases aligning to TRBD1. Germline V CDR1 and CDR2: SNHLY, FYNNEI. The J segment lost 10 bases and the V segment lost 6 bases, leaving 11 bases of the junction unmatched. This CDR3 has 14 residues. In DNA, the CDR3 is TGTGCCAGCAGCTTCGAAGGACAGGGGGTAGGAGCTTTCTTT. Its protein product is CASSFEGQGVGAFF. The entire variable domain, with the rest obtained from reference TRBV2 and TRBJ1-1, is as follows: EPEVTQTPSHQVTQMGQEVILRCVPISNHLYFYWYRQILGQKVEFLVSFYNNEISEKSEIFDDQFSVERPDGSNFTLKIRSTKLEDSAMYFCASSFEGQGVGAFFGQGTRLTVV.

This clonotype was detected ten times or more. The chain uses TRBV29-1 and TRBJ2-3, with 9 bases identical to TRBD1. CDR1 is SQVTM, CDR2 ANQGSEA, per germline. J was trimmed by 6 bases and V by 4 bases; bases with no gene match: 8. This CDR3 contains 14 residues. The DNA for the CDR3 is TGCAGCGTTGCGGGGACAGGGACCCCGGATACGCAGTATTTT. This gives the protein CSVAGTGTPDTQYF.

The V and J genes are TRBV27 and TRBJ2-1, with 9 bases matching TRBD2. CDR3 size: 16 residues. The junction had 5 bases not matched to a gene; V was cut back by 2 bases and J by 3 bases. Germline V gene data show CDR1 as MNHEY and CDR2 as SMNVEV (reference sequence). The CDR3 sequence is CASSLGLAPNYNEQFF. CDR3 nucleotides: TGTGCCAGCAGTTTAGGACTAGCGCCCAACTACAATGAGCAGTTCTTC.